This T cell receptor (beta chain) was recorded in a study of blood T cells in healthy people across ages. For the second PCR, which ran for roughly 7 to 11 cycles, a sample-barcoded 5' primer and a J-beta primer mix were used. Paired-end reads containing CDR3 totaled no fewer than 2.5 million for each sample. One entry per CDR3 protein results from TCRdb running MiXCR on the 5' RACE reads. This table has about 900,000 distinct CDR3 sequences, approximately 49% appearing once. General study results and limits: Investigators viewed diversity estimates from one million T cells as underestimates, the study reported. Observed TCR beta diversity showed a strong correlation with the percentage of naive T cells as measured by flow cytometry.

Notes on this clonotype: What it recognizes is unknown.

V lost 3 bases, J lost 0 bases, and 18 bases lay in between. This CDR3 contains 17 residues. Germline assignment: CDR1 DFQATT and CDR2 SNEGSKA (reference sequence). This clonotype was obtained from a man younger than 40 in good health. The J gene is TRBJ2-4, the V gene TRBV20-1, with D perhaps TRBD2 (6 bases). Sequencing was performed on blood. The DNA of the CDR3 is TGCAGTGCTAGGGACCAAGGAGGAGGGCTAGCCAAAAACATTCAGTACTTC. Protein sequence: CSARDQGGGLAKNIQYF.